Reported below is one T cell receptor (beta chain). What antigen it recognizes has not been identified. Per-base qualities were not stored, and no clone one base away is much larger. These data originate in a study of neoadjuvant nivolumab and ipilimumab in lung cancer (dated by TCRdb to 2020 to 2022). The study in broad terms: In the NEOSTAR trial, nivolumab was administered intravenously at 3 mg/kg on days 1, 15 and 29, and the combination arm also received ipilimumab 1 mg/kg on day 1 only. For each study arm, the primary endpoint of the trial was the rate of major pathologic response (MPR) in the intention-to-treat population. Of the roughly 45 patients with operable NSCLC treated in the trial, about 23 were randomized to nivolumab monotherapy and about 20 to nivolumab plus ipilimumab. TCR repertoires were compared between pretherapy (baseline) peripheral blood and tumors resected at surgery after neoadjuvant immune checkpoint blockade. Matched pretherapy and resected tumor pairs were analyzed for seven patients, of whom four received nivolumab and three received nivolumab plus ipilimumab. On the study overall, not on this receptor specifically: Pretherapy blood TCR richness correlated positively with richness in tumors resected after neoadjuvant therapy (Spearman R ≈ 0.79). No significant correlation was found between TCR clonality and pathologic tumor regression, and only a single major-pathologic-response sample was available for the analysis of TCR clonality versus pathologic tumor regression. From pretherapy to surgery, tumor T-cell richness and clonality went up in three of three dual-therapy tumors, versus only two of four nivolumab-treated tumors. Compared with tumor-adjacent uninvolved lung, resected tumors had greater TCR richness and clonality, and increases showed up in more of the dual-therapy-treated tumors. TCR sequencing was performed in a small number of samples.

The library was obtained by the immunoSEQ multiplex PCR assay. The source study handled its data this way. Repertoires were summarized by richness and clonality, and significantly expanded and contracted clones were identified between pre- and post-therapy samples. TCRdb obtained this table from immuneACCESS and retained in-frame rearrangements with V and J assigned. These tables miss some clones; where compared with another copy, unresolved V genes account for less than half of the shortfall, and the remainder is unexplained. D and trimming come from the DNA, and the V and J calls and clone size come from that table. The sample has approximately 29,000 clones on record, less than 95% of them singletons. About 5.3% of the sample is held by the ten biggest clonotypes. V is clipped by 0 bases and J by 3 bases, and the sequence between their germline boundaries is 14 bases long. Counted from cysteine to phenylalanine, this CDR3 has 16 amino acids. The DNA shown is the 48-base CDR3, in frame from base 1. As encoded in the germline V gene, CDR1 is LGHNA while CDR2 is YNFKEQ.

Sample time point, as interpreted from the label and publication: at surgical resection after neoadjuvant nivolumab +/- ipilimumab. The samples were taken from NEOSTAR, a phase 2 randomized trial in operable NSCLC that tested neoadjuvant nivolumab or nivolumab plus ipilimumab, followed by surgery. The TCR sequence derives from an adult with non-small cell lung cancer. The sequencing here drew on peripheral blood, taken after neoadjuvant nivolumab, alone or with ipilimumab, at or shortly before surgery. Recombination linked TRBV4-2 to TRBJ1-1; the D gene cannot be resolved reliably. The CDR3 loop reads CASSQEVTGDDTEAFF. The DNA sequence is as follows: TGTGCCAGCAGCCAAGAGGTCACCGGGGATGACACTGAAGCTTTCTTT.